This T cell receptor beta chain was sequenced during a study of blood T cell repertoires in COVID-19. This CDR3 is 13 amino acids long. V lost 3 bases, J lost 10 bases, and 0 bases stayed unmatched. TCRdb's table, derived via immunoSEQ multiplex PCR, lists solely in-frame clones and lacks some. The sample contains about 210,000 clones, 80% to 90% of which appear only once. The chain is built from TRBV12-3 or TRBV12-4 and TRBJ2-1; 13 bases line up with TRBD2. The sample comprised PBMCs or T cells enriched from blood (not recorded which). This clonotype was obtained from a young man in a cohort exposed to, infected with or recovered from COVID-19 (not recorded which). CDR3 in amino acids: CASSLTSGREQFF. The CDR3 coding sequence is TGTGCCAGCAGTTTGACTAGCGGGAGGGAGCAGTTCTTC.